Sequencing of this T cell receptor beta chain was carried out in a study of blood T cell repertoires in COVID-19. Living in 24 US areas, the participants were between roughly 18 and 90 years of age. A PCR-confirmed or clinician-diagnosed COVID-19 case had contacted exposed participants within 2 weeks of entry. This CDR3 region has 14 residues. Trimming pared 1 base from V and 1 base from J, leaving 7 bases between. Germline V gene sequence: CDR1 KGHSH, CDR2 LQKENI. Original handling: Estimates of nucleated cell counts were drawn from the amplification of reference gene primers. Using immunoSEQ multiplex PCR, the repertoire was profiled, and TCRdb retains in-frame clones only, with some absent. V and J calls and clone size follow that table, whereas D and trimming were derived from the DNA. The table records hundreds of thousands of clones, more than 80% of them present only once.

Source material: PBMCs or T cells enriched from blood (not recorded which). This TCR derives from a man aged 45 to 65 who had been exposed to COVID-19. J is TRBJ1-1 and V is TRBV18; D is perhaps TRBD1 (5 bases). The chain's CDR3 is CASSPLDRNTEAFF. The CDR3 nucleotides read TGTGCCAGCTCACCACTTGACAGGAACACTGAAGCTTTCTTT.